The 25 T cell receptor beta chains given below trace back to one sample, sequenced in a study of T-cell reconstitution after alpha-beta-depleted transplantation in children. Unique molecular identifiers featured in how the TCRbeta library was prepared. TCRdb passed the PCR reads through MiXCR, listing each CDR3 protein once. The sample carries some 10,000 distinct CDR3 sequences, more than 11% recorded once. The sequences come from PBMCs, mostly from graft donor cells, collected 60 days after TCRalphabeta/CD19-depleted stem cell transplant. The origin of the receptors is a male patient aged 5 to 17 who had a stem cell transplant for acute lymphoblastic leukemia, so the T cells may come from the graft donor.

This clonotype has ten or more counts. The J gene is TRBJ2-1, the V gene TRBV5-1; D remains ambiguous. Germline assignment: CDR1 SGHRS and CDR2 YFSETQ. V was cut by 0 bases and J by 0 bases, with 7 bases left in between. This CDR3 is 15 amino acids long. Here the CDR3 reads CASSLAPSSYNEQFF. The DNA of the CDR3 is TGCGCCAGCAGCTTGGCCCCGAGCTCCTACAATGAGCAGTTCTTC.

This clonotype was counted ten times or more. This chain joins TRBV28 and TRBJ1-4; D not certain. The CDR3 has 13 amino acids. Per germline, CDR1 MDHEN and CDR2 SYDVKM. V lost 8 bases to trimming and J lost 4 bases, with 11 bases between them. The DNA for the CDR3 is TGTGCCAGCTCATCCTCCCGTAATGAAAAACTGTTTTTT. Translated: CASSSSRNEKLFF.

The J gene is TRBJ2-1, the V gene TRBV9; no definite D call. The V and J ends lost 0 bases and 0 bases respectively, with 7 bases between them. The CDR3 sequence is 15 residues long. The V gene's germline CDR1 is SGDLS and CDR2 YYNGEE. The CDR3 spells CASSVEPNSYNEQFF. The CDR3 bases are TGTGCCAGCAGCGTAGAGCCCAACTCCTACAATGAGCAGTTCTTC. The variable domain in full, with the rest retrieved from reference TRBV9 and TRBJ2-1, is DSGVTQTPKHLITATGQRVTLRCSPRSGDLSVYWYQQSLDQGLQFLIQYYNGEERAKGNILERFSAQQFPDLHSELNLSSLELGDSALYFCASSVEPNSYNEQFFGPGTRLTVL.

This clonotype was recorded many times. The chain recombines TRBV6-1 with TRBJ2-3, with D possibly TRBD1 on 5 matching bases. The CDR3 covers 15 residues. Germline V lookup: CDR1 MNHNS, CDR2 SASEGT. V was trimmed by 2 bases and J by 2 bases, leaving 11 bases between them. CDR3 residues: CASSEWGSHTDTQYF. CDR3 nucleotide sequence: TGTGCCAGCAGTGAATGGGGCAGCCACACAGATACGCAGTATTTT.

This clonotype rates as medium-sized. The CDR3 nucleotides are TGTGCCAGCAGTTCAACCAAGGGGCGCTACGAGCAGTACTTC. It is translated as CASSSTKGRYEQYF. The rearrangement joins TRBV12-3 or TRBV12-4 to TRBJ2-7; D might be TRBD1 (5 bases). The CDR3 is 14 amino acids. V gave up 4 bases and J gave up 3 bases, with 13 bases separating them.

In its sample, this clonotype ranks as medium-sized. The chain combines TRBV18 with TRBJ2-7, with no clear D. Germline values: CDR1 KGHSH, CDR2 LQKENI. V shed 0 bases and J shed 2 bases, with 8 bases lying between them. The CDR3 has 14 residues. CDR3 bases: TGTGCCAGCTCACCACCTGGCCCTCCCTACGAGCAGTACTTC. It is translated as CASSPPGPPYEQYF.

At least ten counts were recorded for this clonotype. The rearrangement links TRBV18 to TRBJ2-7, with 7 bases identical to TRBD1. This CDR3 has 15 amino acids. Germline V gene lookup returns CDR1 KGHSH and CDR2 LQKENI. V was clipped by 5 bases and J by 0 bases; unmatched bases: 7. CDR3 DNA: TGTGCCAGCTCATCGGGACAGAGACCCTCCTACGAGCAGTACTTC. Residues: CASSSGQRPSYEQYF.

The chain is built from TRBV5-1 and TRBJ2-1; D is uncertain. The ends were cut back, 4 bases at V and 1 base at J, with 9 bases in the middle. CDR1 and CDR2 from the germline V gene are SGHRS and YFSETQ. The CDR3 spans 14 residues. In DNA form, the CDR3 reads TGCGCCAGCAGCCCCGACACGTCCTACAATGAGCAGTTCTTC. The encoded protein is CASSPDTSYNEQFF.

This clonotype was found many times. The chain joins TRBV6-2 or TRBV6-3 to TRBJ2-6; 7 nucleotides align to TRBD1. The CDR3 spans 16 residues. V trimming: 5 bases; J trimming: 3 bases; junction bases outside the gene matches: 7. CDR1 is MNHEY, CDR2 SVGEGT, per germline. The CDR3 nucleotides read TGTGCCAGCAGTCATATGACAGGGTATGGGGCCAACGTCCTGACTTTC. It codes for CASSHMTGYGANVLTF.

This clonotype was seen ten or more times. The rearrangement uses TRBV5-1 and TRBJ2-7, with 12 bases identical to TRBD2. Unmatched junction bases numbered 7, after V lost 0 bases and J lost 9 bases. The germline gives CDR1 SGHRS, CDR2 YFSETQ. The CDR3 totals 15 residues. As DNA, the CDR3 is TGCGCCAGCAGCTTGGGGCTAGCGGGAGGGCGAGTGCAGTACTTC. It translates to CASSLGLAGGRVQYF.

This clonotype is labeled large. The V gene is TRBV7-6, the J gene TRBJ2-7, with 11 bases identical to TRBD2. The CDR3 totals 15 residues. CDR1 and CDR2 (germline): SGHVS, FNYEAQ. V gave up 5 bases and J gave up 3 bases; unmatched junction bases: 6. CDR3 bases: TGTGCCAGCAGCCCTCCCGGACTAGCGGGCTACGAGCAGTACTTC. This encodes CASSPPGLAGYEQYF.

This clonotype was seen more than once but under ten times. The V gene is TRBV7-2, the J gene TRBJ1-2; 9 nucleotides match TRBD1. The CDR3 contains 15 residues. V dropped 3 bases and J dropped 4; count of bases not matched to a gene: 6. Germline V CDR1 and CDR2: SGHTA, FQGNSA. DNA of the CDR3: TGTGCCAGCAGCTTTAGGACAGGGGCCGGCTATGGCTACACCTTC. This codes for CASSFRTGAGYGYTF.

V gene TRBV29-1 combines with J gene TRBJ2-1, with 7 positions matching TRBD1. Germline V gene data show CDR1 as SQVTM and CDR2 as ANQGSEA. J lost 9 bases, V lost 4 bases, and 9 bases had no gene match. The CDR3 consists of 13 residues. As DNA, the CDR3 is TGCAGCGTTGGGACAGGTCTGAGGGGTGAGCAGTTCTTC. Translation: CSVGTGLRGEQFF.

Only a few counts were recorded for this clonotype. The rearrangement links TRBV29-1 to TRBJ2-7, with D possibly being TRBD1 (5 bases). Germline CDR1 reads SQVTM; CDR2 reads ANQGSEA. This CDR3 has 12 amino acids. The germline V and J ends were trimmed by 2 bases and 4 bases, with 9 bases remaining between them. This CDR3 reads CSVENRMYEQYF. Here the CDR3 DNA reads TGCAGCGTTGAAAACAGGATGTACGAGCAGTACTTC.

This clonotype qualifies as medium-sized. This chain connects TRBV12-3 or TRBV12-4 to TRBJ2-2; D is perhaps TRBD1 (6 bases). CDR3 size: 14 residues. V lost 2 bases, J lost 6 bases, and 10 bases lay in between. Here the CDR3 reads CASSLRPGAGELFF. The CDR3 coding sequence is TGTGCCAGCAGTTTACGCCCAGGGGCCGGGGAGCTGTTTTTT.

This clonotype has more than one count but fewer than ten. This chain joins TRBV9 and TRBJ2-1; 7 positions match TRBD2. This CDR3 has 15 residues. Looked up from germline, CDR1 is SGDLS and CDR2 is YYNGEE. The trim removed 0 bases at V and 7 bases at J, leaving 7 bases unmatched. CDR3 residues: CASSVDQLAPNEQFF. The DNA for the CDR3 is TGTGCCAGCAGCGTAGACCAACTAGCGCCAAATGAGCAGTTCTTC.

This clonotype was recorded many times. This CDR3 reads CASSLAAGDGYTF. The CDR3 DNA is TGTGCCAGCAGTTTAGCGGCCGGGGATGGCTACACCTTC. V gene TRBV12-3 or TRBV12-4 combines with J gene TRBJ1-2, with D unresolved. Trimming took 0 bases from V and 6 from J, leaving 8 bases between them. The CDR3 runs 13 residues.

This clonotype was counted ten times or more. V is TRBV3-1 and J is TRBJ2-1; tentatively, D is TRBD1 or TRBD2 (5 bases each). This CDR3 region has 13 residues. The V and J ends lost 6 bases and 6 bases respectively, with 12 bases between them. From germline, CDR1 is LGHDT and CDR2 YNNKEL (reference sequence). CDR3: CASRDSGANEQFF. CDR3 bases: TGTGCCAGCAGGGACTCCGGGGCCAATGAGCAGTTCTTC.

By frequency in the sample, this clonotype is medium-sized. V is TRBV15 and J is TRBJ2-1; 9 bases agree with TRBD2. The trim removed 7 bases at V and 7 bases at J, leaving 14 bases unmatched. Germline V CDR1 and CDR2: LNHNV, YYDKDF (reference sequence). The CDR3 length is 16 residues. The CDR3 protein is CATTIGWREGRNEQFF. The CDR3 DNA sequence: TGTGCCACCACCATAGGATGGCGGGAGGGTCGGAATGAGCAGTTCTTC. The full variable domain, completed using reference TRBV15 and TRBJ2-1, is DAMVIQNPRYQVTQFGKPVTLSCSQTLNHNVMYWYQQKSSQAPKLLFHYYDKDFNNEADTPDNFQSRRPNTSFCFLDIRSPGLGDTAMYLCATTIGWREGRNEQFFGPGTRLTVL.

The rearrangement joins TRBV5-1 to TRBJ2-3; 7 bases are a match to TRBD2. The CDR3 extends over 16 amino acids. Germline loops: CDR1 SGHRS, CDR2 YFSETQ. J was trimmed by 1 base and V by 0 bases; bases with no gene match: 5. The CDR3 nucleotides are TGCGCCAGCAGCTTGGGAGAGGCGGGAGGCACAGATACGCAGTATTTT. It encodes CASSLGEAGGTDTQYF.

J is TRBJ2-1 and V is TRBV20-1; 11 bases line up with TRBD2. V was clipped by 1 base and J by 4 bases; unmatched bases: 3. This CDR3 region has 15 residues. CDR1 and CDR2 (germline): DFQATT, SNEGSKA (reference sequence). CDR3 region: CSARVGTSGYNEQFF. In nucleotides, the CDR3 is TGCAGTGCTAGAGTTGGGACTAGCGGATACAATGAGCAGTTCTTC.

This clonotype was picked up many times. The chain recombines TRBV6-5 with TRBJ2-7, with 7 bases fitting TRBD1. CDR1 is MNHEY and CDR2 is SVGAGI in the germline V gene. The CDR3 contains 14 residues. V dropped 8 bases and J dropped 0; count of bases not matched to a gene: 7. The CDR3 here is CASLRRQGSYEQYF. CDR3 coding DNA: TGTGCCAGCCTCCGACGACAGGGCTCCTACGAGCAGTACTTC.

This clonotype was detected ten times or more. The chain links TRBV5-1 to TRBJ1-1; the D gene is possibly TRBD1 (6 bases). This CDR3 region has 16 residues. Germline CDR1 is SGHRS and CDR2 is YFSETQ. The V gene lost 3 bases and the J gene lost 1 base, with 16 bases spanning the gap. DNA of the CDR3: TGCGCCAGCAGCTGGGGACACATTCTCGCGAACACTGAAGCTTTCTTT. It encodes CASSWGHILANTEAFF.

This clonotype was observed many times. V is TRBV9 and J is TRBJ2-5; D is unresolved. Germline V gives CDR1 SGDLS, CDR2 YYNGEE. This CDR3 has 12 amino acids. Between the trimmed V and J ends, which lost 4 bases and 0 bases, there was a span of 4 bases. The CDR3 loop is CASSTNQETQYF. The CDR3 bases are TGTGCCAGCAGCACAAACCAAGAGACCCAGTACTTC.

Ten or more counts support this clonotype. The rearrangement uses TRBV5-1 and TRBJ1-1; D might be TRBD1 (5 bases). Germline CDR1 SGHRS, CDR2 YFSETQ. The CDR3 totals 14 residues. Between the trimmed V and J ends, which lost 4 bases and 10 bases, there was a span of 20 bases. This CDR3 reads CASSAITAVGVAFF. CDR3 coding DNA: TGCGCCAGCAGCGCCATCACAGCAGTAGGGGTAGCTTTCTTT.